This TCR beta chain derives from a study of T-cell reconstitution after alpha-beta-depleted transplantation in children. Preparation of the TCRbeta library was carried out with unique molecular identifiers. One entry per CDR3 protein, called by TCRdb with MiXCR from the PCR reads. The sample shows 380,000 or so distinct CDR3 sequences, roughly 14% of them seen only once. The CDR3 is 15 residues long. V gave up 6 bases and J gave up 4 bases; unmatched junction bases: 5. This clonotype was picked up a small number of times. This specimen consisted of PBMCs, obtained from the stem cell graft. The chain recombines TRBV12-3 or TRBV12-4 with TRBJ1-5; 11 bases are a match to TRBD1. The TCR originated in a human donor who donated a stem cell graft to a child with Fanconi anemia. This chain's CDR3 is CASRGQGASNQPQHF. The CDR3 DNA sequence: TGTGCCAGCAGAGGACAGGGGGCCTCTAATCAGCCCCAGCATTTT.